The clone carrying this TCR beta chain occurred many times. The antigen remains unidentified. The sample originates from a study of T-cell reconstitution after alpha-beta-depleted transplantation in children. Findings of the study overall: Newly produced T cells mostly accounted for T-cell counts and diversity one year post-transplant. Several hundred rapidly expanded clones from non-depleted graft cells reportedly supplied alpha-beta T cells about two months post-transplant.

The ends were cut back, 7 bases at V and 8 bases at J, with 22 bases in the middle. Germline CDR1 and CDR2: SGHRS and YFSETQ. This CDR3 has 15 residues. The authors prepared the TCRbeta library with unique molecular identifiers. Each CDR3 protein gets one entry after TCRdb re-called the PCR reads with MiXCR. Of 600,000 to 700,000 distinct CDR3 sequences listed, about an eighth are singletons. This sequence joins TRBV5-1 and TRBJ2-1; tentative D call: TRBD1 (7 bases). This clonotype was obtained from a girl aged 2 to 9 with congenital amegakaryocytic thrombocytopenia, due to receive a stem cell transplant. Material: PBMCs, obtained before TCRalphabeta/CD19-depleted stem cell transplant. In DNA form, the CDR3 reads TGCGCCAGCGAGGAACGGGCAGGGGGAGGCTATGAGCAGTTCTTC. Translating it yields CASEERAGGGYEQFF.